This T cell receptor (beta chain) was observed in a study of shared clonotypes between healthy human individuals. In the original processing: Filtering of immunoSEQ junctional sequences could not match full-length read filtering. Measured with immunoSEQ multiplex PCR; TCRdb has only the in-frame clones, and not every one. V and J calls and clone size are as listed in that table; D and trimming were resolved from the DNA. The sample has 500,000 to 550,000 clones, 90% to 97% seen once. Deletions cut 2 bases from V and 1 base from J, with 8 bases between. The V gene's germline CDR1 is MNHEY and CDR2 SVGAGI. This CDR3 spans 15 amino acids. This clone was detected only once.

This receptor was identified in a woman aged 25 to 45 in good health. Sequenced: naive CD4+ T cells sorted from blood. Specified subset: CD45RA+ positively selected. The genes are TRBV6-5 and TRBJ2-2, with D possibly TRBD1 on 5 matching bases. CDR3 residues: CASSYDSLNTGELFF. Here the CDR3 DNA reads TGTGCCAGCAGTTACGACAGTCTGAACACCGGGGAGCTGTTTTTT.